This T cell receptor (beta chain) was sequenced for a study of blood T cell repertoires in COVID-19. Study summary: The origin of the acute and convalescent COVID-19 samples was the United States, Italy and Spain.

The junction had 9 bases not matched to a gene; V was cut back by 2 bases and J by 5 bases. Looked up from germline, CDR1 is LNHDA and CDR2 is SQIVND (reference sequence). The CDR3 length is 16 residues. How the authors handled the data: Researchers report that nucleated cell counts were estimated from reference gene primer amplification. Sequenced by immunoSEQ multiplex PCR; TCRdb stores in-frame clones only, minus some. V and J calls and clone size are given by that table; D and trimming were obtained from the DNA. This sample yields around 150,000 clones, of which approximately 80% are seen a single time; approximately 15% belongs to the top ten.

This rearrangement joins TRBV19 to TRBJ2-3; 8 positions match TRBD2. The TCR comes from a woman aged 80 or over with acute or convalescent COVID-19. Sequencing was performed on peripheral blood. The CDR3 nucleotides read TGTGCCAGTAGTATACAACCGGGACTAGGTATAGATACGCAGTATTTT. Its protein is CASSIQPGLGIDTQYF.